This T cell receptor (beta chain) originates from a study of radiation and T cells in renal cell carcinoma. At the level of the study: Nephrectomy followed 15 Gy stereotactic body radiation by 4 weeks. Study-wide findings and caveats: From baseline, blood top tumor clonotypes peaked at 2 weeks post-radiation.

The time point is: baseline pretreatment blood. Indicated treatment: 15 Gy SBRT to primary tumor, nephrectomy 4 weeks later. TCRdb keeps only in-frame clones here, not all; method: immunoSEQ multiplex PCR. The data contain 130,000 to 150,000 clones, about 88% of them singletons. Notes on this clone: Its antigen is as yet unknown.

The CDR3 runs to 15 residues. The germline CDR1 and CDR2 sequences are SEHNR and FQNEAQ (reference sequence). V lost 2 bases and J 3 bases, leaving 14 bases between the germline ends. This receptor was obtained from a woman in her forties or fifties with renal cell carcinoma. Sequencing used blood, obtained from a patient whose treatment included radiotherapy and nephrectomy. The V call is TRBV7-9, the J call TRBJ2-7; D assignment may be TRBD1 or TRBD2 (5 bases each). The CDR3 region is CASSLRGELNYEQYF. CDR3 in DNA: TGTGCCAGCAGCTTAAGAGGGGAACTGAACTACGAGCAGTACTTC.